This TCR beta chain was sequenced in a study of shared clonotypes between healthy human individuals. At the level of the study: Three plates each covered CD4 naive and memory; CD8 naive two, CD8 memory one.

Study-wide points: As a rule, naive subsets had a larger estimated richness than memory subsets.

Of note for this clone: The antigen is not known.

The investigators split CD4+ cells into a CD45RA+ naive subset and a CD45RA-negative memory subset. V was pared by 1 base and J by 0 bases, with 9 bases between. The CDR3 runs 15 residues. CDR1 SGHTA and CDR2 FQGNSA come from the germline V gene. The run depth of the assay was deep. The assay was immunoSEQ multiplex PCR, and TCRdb's table has in-frame clones only and misses some. The sample has around 510,000 clones; 90% to 96% are singletons. The TCR originated in a woman in her twenties or thirties in good health. V is TRBV7-2 and J is TRBJ1-1, with D possibly matching TRBD1 (5 bases). Sequenced: naive CD4+ T cells sorted from blood. Subset noted: CD45RA+ positively selected. This CDR3 reads CASSLGDRMNTEAFF. The CDR3 coding sequence is TGTGCCAGCAGCTTAGGCGACAGAATGAACACTGAAGCTTTCTTT.